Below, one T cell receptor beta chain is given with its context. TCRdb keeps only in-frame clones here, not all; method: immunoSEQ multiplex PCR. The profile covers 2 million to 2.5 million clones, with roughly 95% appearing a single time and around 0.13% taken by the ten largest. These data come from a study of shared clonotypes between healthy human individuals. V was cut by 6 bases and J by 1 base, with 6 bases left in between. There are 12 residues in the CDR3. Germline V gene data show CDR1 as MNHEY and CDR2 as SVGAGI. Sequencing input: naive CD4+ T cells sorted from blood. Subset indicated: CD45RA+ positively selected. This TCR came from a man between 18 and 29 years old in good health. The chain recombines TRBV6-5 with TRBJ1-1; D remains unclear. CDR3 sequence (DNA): TGTGCCAGCAGCAACTGGAACACTGAAGCTTTCTTT. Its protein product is CASSNWNTEAFF.